This TCR beta chain was recorded in a study of blood T cells in healthy people across ages. The study's findings and limits: With age, beta diversity per million T cells declined roughly linearly, significantly by 40 to 50.

Sample-barcoded 5' priming and a J-beta primer mix drove a second PCR of roughly 6 to 12 cycles. Every cDNA molecule bore a tag from a template-switch adaptor containing 12 random nucleotides. From the 5' RACE reads, TCRdb called clonotypes with MiXCR, one entry per CDR3 protein. The data show around 2 million distinct CDR3 sequences, with around 40% seen just once and roughly 23% held by the top ten. The J segment lost 5 bases and the V segment lost 8 bases, leaving 15 bases of the junction unmatched. Per germline, CDR1 SQVTM and CDR2 ANQGSEA. This CDR3 comprises 15 residues. A word on this clonotype: Its specificity is unknown.

The chain is built from TRBV29-1 and TRBJ1-1; 9 positions match TRBD1. The sequencing sample was made of blood. This clonotype was obtained from a human donor in good health. The CDR3 DNA follows: TGCAGCACGTGGACGACAGGGGGTGTCAGGACTGAAGCTTTCTTT. Its protein product is CSTWTTGGVRTEAFF.